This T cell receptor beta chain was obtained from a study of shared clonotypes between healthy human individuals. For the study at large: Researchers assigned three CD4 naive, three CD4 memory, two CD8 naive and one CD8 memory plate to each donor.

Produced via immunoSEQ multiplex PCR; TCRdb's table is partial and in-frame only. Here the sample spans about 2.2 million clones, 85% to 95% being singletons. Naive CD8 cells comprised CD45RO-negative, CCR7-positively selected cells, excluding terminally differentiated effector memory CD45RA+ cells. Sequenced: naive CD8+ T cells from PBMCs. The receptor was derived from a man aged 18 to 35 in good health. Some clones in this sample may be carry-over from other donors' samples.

CDR3 loop: CASSDAWDNSNQPQHF. The DNA for the CDR3 is TGTGCCAGCAGTGATGCGTGGGATAATAGCAATCAGCCCCAGCATTTT. The chain carries TRBV2 and TRBJ1-5; D gene uncertain. The CDR3 length is 16 residues. Between the trimmed V and J ends, which lost 3 bases and 0 bases, there was a span of 12 bases. CDR1 and CDR2 from the germline V gene are SNHLY and FYNNEI.